The clone carrying this T cell receptor (beta chain) was seen a few times. Its antigen is undetermined. Use of 60 Vbeta and 13 Jbeta primers characterized the PCR. The protocol was immunoSEQ multiplex PCR, while the TCRdb copy is restricted to in-frame clones and leaves out a portion. The sample shows hundreds of thousands of clones, 72% of them seen only once. The data were taken from a study of cytomegalovirus exposure and HLA in healthy donors. Study observations and caveats: In a later analysis, a genetic analysis reported fewer productive-TCR N-insertions in an Asian-associated ancestry cluster than the cohort average.

CDR3 length equals 15 residues. Germline V gene sequence: CDR1 SGHNT, CDR2 YYREEE (reference sequence). After removal of 3 bases from V and 6 bases from J, the junction contained 9 bases not matched to a gene. This sequence joins TRBV5-4 and TRBJ1-2; 9 positions match TRBD1. Sequencing was carried out using PBMCs. This clonotype originated in a female donor in good health and CMV-seronegative. CDR3 amino acids: CASSSPLTGGDGYTF. For the CDR3, the DNA is TGTGCCAGCAGCTCTCCGCTGACAGGGGGGGATGGCTACACCTTC.